The 3 T cell receptor beta chains below were found in one sample sequenced in a study of vaccination effects on CD4 cells after COVID-19. Sequencing followed a ViraFEST assay step that expanded antigen-specific CD4+ T cells with viral peptide pools. Scientists isolated CD4+ T cells after an approximately ten-day culture period ended. Nucleocapsid antibodies were negative in the vaccine recipients, who had never had SARS-CoV-2 infection. The table came from immunoSEQ multiplex PCR; TCRdb's copy has only in-frame clones and leaves some out. The sample lists about 43,000 clones; roughly 79% were seen once. These receptors' targets are unknown. This specimen was CD4+ T cells from PBMCs cultured with SARS-CoV-2 spike peptides, taken before COVID-19 vaccination. Receptor source: a human donor who received a COVID-19 vaccine.

The chain links TRBV28 to TRBJ2-2; D gene uncertain. The V end was cut by 6 bases, the J end by 4 bases, with 6 bases between. The CDR3 covers 12 residues. CDR1 MDHEN and CDR2 SYDVKM come from the germline V gene. DNA for the CDR3: TGTGCCAGCAGGGTAGGCACCGGGGAGCTGTTTTTT. This encodes CASRVGTGELFF.

This chain joins TRBV7-2 and TRBJ2-1; no definite D call. The CDR3 loop spans 15 amino acids. Germline V gene data show CDR1 as SGHTA and CDR2 as FQGNSA. The V gene lost 2 bases and the J gene lost 8 bases, with 16 bases spanning the gap. In nucleotides, the CDR3 is TGTGCCAGCAGCTTACAGGCAGCGTCACGGGATGAGCAGTTCTTC. This sequence encodes CASSLQAASRDEQFF.

This clone was recorded a few times. The chain couples TRBV15 to TRBJ2-2; 9 positions agree with TRBD1. The germline V gene has CDR1 LNHNV and CDR2 YYDKDF (reference sequence). The ends lost 2 bases at V and 4 bases at J; junction bases unmatched: 11. This CDR3 contains 18 residues. This CDR3 reads CATSRPFGGTGSTGELFF. CDR3 bases: TGTGCCACCAGCAGACCCTTTGGCGGGACAGGGTCCACCGGGGAGCTGTTTTTT. Variable domain in full (rest from reference TRBV15 and TRBJ2-2): DAMVIQNPRYQVTQFGKPVTLSCSQTLNHNVMYWYQQKSSQAPKLLFHYYDKDFNNEADTPDNFQSRRPNTSFCFLDIRSPGLGDTAMYLCATSRPFGGTGSTGELFFGEGSRLTVL.